This TCR beta chain was identified during a study of neurological immune-mediated disorders. Overall study context: The roughly 34 patients with multiple sclerosis comprised about 31 relapsing-remitting cases and 3 secondary progressive cases.

Trimming left V 0 bases short and J 3 bases short, with 12 bases between. This CDR3 has 16 residues. Germline loops: CDR1 LNHNV, CDR2 YYDKDF (reference sequence). Over 190 million TCR-beta sequences from 15-18 subjects were obtained in each sequencing run. TCRdb analysed the 5' RACE reads with MiXCR anew, one entry per CDR3 protein. The sample shows approximately 59,000 distinct CDR3 sequences, approximately 5.1% of them seen only once. This clonotype was recorded many times. Its antigen is not identified. Study-level results: There was no clinical or MRI feature that was associated with the multiple sclerosis repertoire cluster. When the repertoires were grouped phylogenetically, those of 18 of the 34 multiple sclerosis patients came together in a single cluster of related CDR3 sequences, which points to a possible repertoire-level signature.

Sequencing was carried out using PBMCs. The receptor was derived from a human donor with multiple sclerosis. The donor label of this sample is uncertain. The chain carries TRBV15 and TRBJ2-1; D is uncertain. The CDR3 DNA sequence: TGTGCCACCAGCAGAGATCGGGCAGTTCGCTACAATGAGCAGTTCTTC. Translating it yields CATSRDRAVRYNEQFF.